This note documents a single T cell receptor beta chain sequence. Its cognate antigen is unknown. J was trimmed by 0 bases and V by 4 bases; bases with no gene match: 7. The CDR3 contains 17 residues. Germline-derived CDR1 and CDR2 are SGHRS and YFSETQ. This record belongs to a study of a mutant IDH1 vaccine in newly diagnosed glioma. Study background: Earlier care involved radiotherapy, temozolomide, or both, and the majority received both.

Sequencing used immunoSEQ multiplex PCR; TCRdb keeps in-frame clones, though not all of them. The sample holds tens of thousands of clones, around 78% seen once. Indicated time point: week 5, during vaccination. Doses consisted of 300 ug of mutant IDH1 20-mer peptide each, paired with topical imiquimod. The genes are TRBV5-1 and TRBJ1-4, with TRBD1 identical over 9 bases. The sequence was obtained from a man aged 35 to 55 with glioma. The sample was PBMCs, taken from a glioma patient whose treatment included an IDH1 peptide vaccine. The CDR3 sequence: CASSRRTGEATNEKLFF. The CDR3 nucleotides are TGCGCCAGCAGCCGCAGGACAGGGGAGGCAACTAATGAAAAACTGTTTTTT.